These 21 T cell receptor beta chains were sequenced from one sample in a study of T cell responses to AZD1222 COVID-19 vaccine. The assay was immunoSEQ multiplex PCR, and TCRdb's table has in-frame clones only and misses some. The sample records over 150,000 clones, 91% being singletons. The sequences come from peripheral blood, collected 28 days after the second AZD1222 dose. The receptors here all came from an adult who received the AZD1222 COVID-19 vaccine.

V and J are TRBV5-6 and TRBJ1-2; D is unclear. The CDR3 consists of 14 residues. The V gene lost 0 bases and the J gene lost 8 bases, with 14 bases spanning the gap. The germline V gene encodes CDR1 SGHDT and CDR2 YYEEEE. This CDR3 reads CASSLGRREEGYTF. CDR3 nucleotides: TGTGCCAGCAGCTTGGGGCGGAGGGAGGAGGGCTACACCTTC.

CDR3 nucleotides: TGTGCCAGCAGTCTGGTCCCGGGATACTACGAGCAGTACTTC. Its translation is CASSLVPGYYEQYF. V usage is TRBV11-1 and J usage is TRBJ2-7; D is perhaps TRBD2 (5 bases). V was pared by 6 bases and J by 3 bases, with 15 bases between. Germline lookup yields CDR1 SGHAT and CDR2 FQDESV (reference sequence). This CDR3 contains 14 residues.

The rearrangement joins TRBV7-9 to TRBJ2-5, with TRBD1 identical over 9 bases. Trimming took 5 bases from V and 3 from J; bases not matched to a gene: 13. CDR1 is SEHNR and CDR2 is FQNEAQ in the germline V gene (reference sequence). The CDR3 loop spans 17 amino acids. CDR3 DNA: TGTGCCAGCAGCGCTATATCGACCGGGACAGGGAAAGAGACCCAGTACTTC. It is translated as CASSAISTGTGKETQYF.

This chain uses TRBV5-1 with TRBJ2-3; 9 nucleotides agree with TRBD2. This CDR3 is 17 amino acids long. Germline V gene data show CDR1 as SGHRS and CDR2 as YFSETQ. V was clipped by 1 base and J by 2 bases; unmatched bases: 8. The CDR3 is CASSLLTSGPLTDTQYF. The CDR3, as DNA: TGCGCCAGCAGCTTGCTGACTAGCGGACCCCTCACAGATACGCAGTATTTT.

This chain joins TRBV12-3 or TRBV12-4 and TRBJ2-1; unclear D gene. The CDR3 spans 11 residues. Trimming left V 1 base short and J 8 bases short, with 3 bases between. The CDR3 bases are TGTGCCAGCAGTTTAGTCTATGAGCAGTTCTTC. Amino acids: CASSLVYEQFF.

The gene calls are TRBV28 and TRBJ1-1; a weak D match, TRBD1 (6 bases). Trimming left V 5 bases short and J 2 bases short, with 18 bases between. Germline CDR1 MDHEN, CDR2 SYDVKM. The CDR3 totals 16 residues. CDR3 loop: CASSPMTGGPNTEAFF. CDR3 nucleotide sequence: TGTGCCAGCAGTCCCATGACCGGGGGCCCAAACACTGAAGCTTTCTTT. The entire variable domain, with the rest obtained from reference TRBV28 and TRBJ1-1, is as follows: DVKVTQSSRYLVKRTGEKVFLECVQDMDHENMFWYRQDPGLGLRLIYFSYDVKMKEKGDIPEGYSVSREKKERFSLILESASTNQTSMYLCASSPMTGGPNTEAFFGQGTRLTVV.

The chain has TRBV5-1 and TRBJ2-7; D not certain. V was shortened by 1 base and J by 5 bases, with 7 bases between the two germline ends. CDR3 size: 12 residues. The germline gives CDR1 SGHRS, CDR2 YFSETQ. The CDR3 coding sequence is TGCGCCAGCAGCTTGAATGGGGACGAGCAGTACTTC. Amino acid sequence: CASSLNGDEQYF.

V gene TRBV18 combines with J gene TRBJ1-1; D is uncertain. V lost 6 bases to trimming and J lost 1 base, with 12 bases between them. The CDR3 has 14 amino acids. Germline V lookup: CDR1 KGHSH, CDR2 LQKENI. CDR3: CASSMAGRNTEAFF. CDR3 DNA: TGTGCCAGCTCCATGGCCGGACGGAACACTGAAGCTTTCTTT.

This clone was picked up a small number of times. The V and J genes are TRBV10-3 and TRBJ2-1; D unresolved. Trimming shortened V by 4 bases and J by 2 bases, and 15 bases separated the two germline ends. Germline V gene sequence: CDR1 ENHRY, CDR2 SYGVKD. This CDR3 has 16 amino acids. CDR3 in amino acids: CAISGRNRGAYNEQFF. The CDR3 bases are TGTGCCATCAGTGGCCGAAACCGTGGGGCCTACAATGAGCAGTTCTTC.

The J gene is TRBJ2-1, the V gene TRBV7-3; D call uncertain. This CDR3 spans 14 amino acids. Germline values: CDR1 SGHTA, CDR2 FQGTGA. V lost 5 bases and J 4 bases, leaving 12 bases between the germline ends. CDR3 sequence: CASSPTWAYNEQFF. The CDR3 DNA reads TGTGCCAGCAGCCCCACTTGGGCGTACAATGAGCAGTTCTTC. Drawing the rest from reference TRBV7-3 and TRBJ2-1, the complete variable domain is GAGVSQTPSNKVTEKGKYVELRCDPISGHTALYWYRQSLGQGPEFLIYFQGTGAADDSGLPNDRFFAVRPEGSVSTLKIQRTERGDSAVYLCASSPTWAYNEQFFGPGTRLTVL.

This sequence joins TRBV3-1 (or the pseudogene TRBV3-2) and TRBJ1-6, with 7 bases identical to TRBD1. Looked up from germline, CDR1 is LGHDT and CDR2 is YNNKEL (reference sequence). Trimming cost V 4 bases and J 3 bases; bases outside gene matches: 6. The length of the CDR3 is 16 residues. CDR3: CASSRRTGYYNSPLHF. For the CDR3, the DNA is TGTGCCAGCAGCCGTCGGACAGGTTACTATAATTCACCCCTCCACTTT.

This clone was observed a single time. The J gene is TRBJ2-1, the V gene TRBV7-2; D is perhaps TRBD1 or TRBD2 (5 bases each). The CDR3 has 13 residues. Germline CDR1 and CDR2: SGHTA and FQGNSA. V was trimmed by 4 bases and J by 11 bases, leaving 15 bases between them. CDR3 sequence (DNA): TGTGCCAGCAGCTCCAAGACGCAGGGACAGCAGTTCTTC. Protein product: CASSSKTQGQQFF.

This chain joins TRBV5-6 and TRBJ1-2; 7 bases match TRBD1. This CDR3 has 16 residues. V dropped 0 bases and J dropped 0; count of bases not matched to a gene: 5. Germline values: CDR1 SGHDT, CDR2 YYEEEE. Here the CDR3 DNA reads TGTGCCAGCAGCTTGGCCGGGACAGTTTCTAACTATGGCTACACCTTC. As protein: CASSLAGTVSNYGYTF.

The chain links TRBV6-1 to TRBJ2-7, with 10 positions matching TRBD1. The CDR3 is 17 residues long. CDR1 is MNHNS, CDR2 SASEGT, per germline. The junction had 12 bases not matched to a gene; V was cut back by 2 bases and J by 5 bases. CDR3 nucleotide sequence: TGTGCCAGCAGTGAATTGGGTTTAGGGACAGGGGCCGACGAGCAGTACTTC. Its protein product is CASSELGLGTGADEQYF.

The rearrangement uses TRBV5-4 and TRBJ1-6; 9 nucleotides line up with TRBD1. CDR3 size: 15 residues. Germline V gene lookup returns CDR1 SGHNT and CDR2 YYREEE (reference sequence). Germline trimming cut 3 bases from V and 6 bases from J; bases unmatched to any gene: 4. DNA of the CDR3: TGTGCCAGCAGCTGGGGGGACAGGGCTAATTCACCCCTCCACTTT. It encodes CASSWGDRANSPLHF.

This clone was counted a few times. The CDR3 is CTSSQDSGRAYEQFF. The CDR3 nucleotides read TGCACCAGCAGCCAAGACAGCGGGAGGGCCTATGAGCAGTTCTTC. The genes are TRBV1 and TRBJ2-1; the table's D call, TRBD2, has no DNA check behind it. TRBV1 is termed a pseudogene. CDR3 length: 15 amino acids.

This clone was counted between two and nine times. The chain employs TRBV6-6 and TRBJ2-3, with D unclear. The CDR3 has 13 residues. Per the germline V gene, CDR1 is MNHNY and CDR2 is SVGAGI (reference sequence). The V gene lost 4 bases and the J gene lost 2 bases, with 7 bases spanning the gap. The CDR3 spells CASSSSNTDTQYF. The DNA for the CDR3 is TGTGCCAGCAGTTCCTCAAACACAGATACGCAGTATTTT.

V and J are TRBV27 and TRBJ1-2, with D possibly being TRBD1 (5 bases). From germline, CDR1 is MNHEY and CDR2 SMNVEV (reference sequence). CDR3 length: 11 residues. Trimming removed 6 bases from V and 8 bases from J, with 10 bases in between. The CDR3 is CASRSQEGYTF. Written as DNA, the CDR3 is TGTGCCAGCAGATCACAGGAGGGCTACACCTTC.

The chain is built from TRBV5-4 and TRBJ2-5, with D unclear. The CDR3 is made up of 14 amino acids. The germline V gene encodes CDR1 SGHNT and CDR2 YYREEE (reference sequence). The V end lost 4 bases, the J end lost 5 bases, and 15 bases lay between the germline ends. In nucleotides, the CDR3 is TGTGCCAGCAGCCCCGTATCGATTCGGGAGACCCAGTACTTC. The encoded protein is CASSPVSIRETQYF.

V and J are TRBV4-1 and TRBJ1-3; D ambiguous. V lost 0 bases, J lost 0 bases, and 15 bases lay in between. The CDR3 runs to 18 residues. Looked up from germline, CDR1 is MGHRA and CDR2 is YSYEKL. CDR3 sequence (DNA): TGCGCCAGCAGCCAAGATGAGTACAGTCTTTACTCTGGAAACACCATATATTTT. It specifies CASSQDEYSLYSGNTIYF.

This clone has more than one count but fewer than ten. The V and J genes are TRBV10-2 and TRBJ1-5; a weak D match, TRBD1 (5 bases). The CDR3 covers 15 residues. Germline CDR1 WSHSY, CDR2 SAAADI. V lost 3 bases and J lost 2, with 11 bases in between. Written as DNA, the CDR3 is TGCGCCAGCAGTGATTCGGGGGACGGCAATCAGCCCCAGCATTTT. Its protein is CASSDSGDGNQPQHF.